Here is one T cell receptor (beta chain) with its context. Its antigen is unknown. The CDR3 extends over 16 amino acids. Trimming took 5 bases from V and 5 from J, leaving 20 bases between them. This entry comes from a study of glioma-infiltrating T cells. Findings and caveats of the study: Above-expected tissue-blood divergence occurred in all gliomas, most in low-grade ones. Very few CDR3 sequences were shared between tissue and blood.

Using RNA template, CDR3s of TCR alpha and beta were amplified with iRepertoire arm-PCR. Tissue mRNA or PBMC total RNA, about 85-400 ng, went into one-step reverse transcription and amplification. TCRdb independently ran MiXCR on the multiplex PCR reads; one entry per CDR3 protein. The sample consists of 150,000 to 200,000 distinct CDR3 sequences, 32% of them appearing once. Sequenced sample: glioma tissue, nonneoplastic brain tissue, or PBMCs (not recorded which). This sequence joins TRBV12-3 or TRBV12-4 and TRBJ2-3, with a weak D call TRBD2 (5 bases). The clonotype comes from a human donor with low-grade glioma or glioblastoma, undergoing nonglioma brain surgery, or in good health (not recorded which). CDR3 loop: CASSPGERKAEDTQYF. CDR3 bases: TGTGCCAGCAGTCCCGGGGAGCGGAAGGCGGAAGATACGCAGTATTTT.